The 14 T cell receptor beta chains below were found in one sample sequenced in a study of cytotoxic CD8 clonotypes in ibrutinib-treated CLL. Clones were read by immunoSEQ multiplex PCR, and TCRdb kept only the in-frame ones, dropping some. The data hold more than 200,000 clones, with 60% to 80% observed a single time. Sequencing was performed on PBMCs, taken after 12 months of ibrutinib treatment. These receptor sequences come from a human donor with chronic lymphocytic leukemia.

The chain is built from TRBV7-2 and TRBJ1-2; D perhaps matches TRBD1 (6 bases). The V gene's germline CDR1 is SGHTA and CDR2 FQGNSA. The germline V and J ends were trimmed by 0 bases and 5 bases, with 13 bases remaining between them. The CDR3 consists of 15 residues. The CDR3 nucleotides read TGTGCCAGCAGCTTAGCGCCGGAGCAGGGGTATGGCTACACCTTC. Amino acids: CASSLAPEQGYGYTF.

This chain links TRBV18 with TRBJ2-5; D remains ambiguous. Germline lookup yields CDR1 KGHSH and CDR2 LQKENI. The V gene lost 4 bases and the J gene lost 5 bases, with 11 bases spanning the gap. The CDR3 covers 13 residues. The CDR3 is CASSLRQAETQYF. CDR3 sequence (DNA): TGTGCCAGCTCACTCCGGCAGGCGGAGACCCAGTACTTC.

The genes are TRBV7-2 and TRBJ2-4, with 9 bases fitting TRBD1. The CDR3 runs 14 residues. With 7 bases clipped from V and 9 bases from J, the junction kept 10 bases outside the gene matches. Per germline, CDR1 SGHTA and CDR2 FQGNSA. Written as DNA, the CDR3 is TGTGCCAGCACCCAGGGGGCGGGACAGGGCATTCAGTACTTC. Its protein product is CASTQGAGQGIQYF.

The rearrangement joins TRBV28 to TRBJ2-1; weak D call: TRBD1 (6 bases). The CDR3 has 16 residues. Germline CDR1 is MDHEN and CDR2 is SYDVKM. V lost 4 bases, J lost 0 bases, and 13 bases lay in between. The CDR3 coding sequence is TGTGCCAGCAGTTCGTGGACAGCGAGCTCCTACAATGAGCAGTTCTTC. Its protein is CASSSWTASSYNEQFF.

This clone was recorded a few times. The J gene is TRBJ1-5, the V gene TRBV5-1; D gene uncertain. Germline V gives CDR1 SGHRS, CDR2 YFSETQ. The CDR3 extends over 14 amino acids. Trimming left V 0 bases short and J 3 bases short, with 7 bases between. CDR3 coding DNA: TGCGCCAGCAGCTTGGGGCATTACAATCAGCCCCAGCATTTT. It is translated as CASSLGHYNQPQHF.

The V gene is TRBV5-1, the J gene TRBJ2-2, with 11 positions matching TRBD2. Germline assignment: CDR1 SGHRS and CDR2 YFSETQ. The CDR3 has 18 residues. The V and J ends lost 4 bases and 4 bases, in that order; junction bases with no gene match: 12. The CDR3 protein is CASSAGISGGDPTGELFF. CDR3 nucleotides: TGCGCCAGCAGCGCCGGGATTAGCGGGGGGGATCCCACCGGGGAGCTGTTTTTT.

CDR3 protein: CASRTGNGREKLFF. The CDR3, as DNA: TGTGCCAGCAGGACGGGGAACGGTCGTGAAAAACTGTTTTTT. This sequence joins TRBV7-9 and TRBJ1-4, with D hard to call. The CDR3 has 14 residues. V dropped 6 bases and J dropped 7 bases, with 15 bases sitting between them. Germline CDR1 SEHNR, CDR2 FQNEAQ (reference sequence).

CDR3: CASSSPGTPVGYGYTF. Here the CDR3 DNA reads TGTGCCAGCAGTTCACCCGGGACACCTGTTGGCTATGGCTACACCTTC. The rearrangement links TRBV6-5 to TRBJ1-2; a weak D match, TRBD1 (6 bases). Per germline, CDR1 MNHEY and CDR2 SVGAGI. The CDR3 extends over 16 amino acids. Trimming cost V 4 bases and J 4 bases, with 19 bases left between them.

The V call is TRBV30, the J call TRBJ2-7; D could derive from TRBD1 or TRBD2 (5 bases each). CDR1 is GTSNPN and CDR2 is SVGIG in the germline V gene (reference sequence). The CDR3 is 15 residues long. The ends were cut back, 1 base at V and 4 bases at J, with 17 bases in the middle. DNA for the CDR3: TGTGCCTGGAGTGCCGCTTGGGGGAATGAATACGAGCAGTACTTC. It encodes CAWSAAWGNEYEQYF.

The rearrangement uses TRBV9 and TRBJ2-3, with 7 positions matching TRBD1. This CDR3 region has 14 residues. Germline V gene data show CDR1 as SGDLS and CDR2 as YYNGEE. After removal of 4 bases from V and 4 bases from J, the junction contained 6 bases not matched to a gene. The CDR3 DNA reads TGTGCCAGCAGCCCCATGCAGGGGGCAGATACGCAGTATTTT. Translated: CASSPMQGADTQYF.

The chain carries TRBV7-2 and TRBJ2-5; TRBD2 matches 7 bases. Germline CDR1 reads SGHTA; CDR2 reads FQGNSA. V was pared by 6 bases and J by 5 bases, with 9 bases of the junction left unmatched. The CDR3 consists of 14 residues. As DNA, the CDR3 is TGTGCCAGCAGTCTTCAGGGCGGGGGTGAGACCCAGTACTTC. Protein sequence: CASSLQGGGETQYF.

This clone was observed a few times. The chain employs TRBV19 and TRBJ1-2; 7 nucleotides agree with TRBD1. This CDR3 is built from 13 residues. CDR1 LNHDA and CDR2 SQIVND come from the germline V gene (reference sequence). Trimming cost V 5 bases and J 2 bases; bases outside gene matches: 2. CDR3 amino acids: CASSRQGNYGYTF. Here the CDR3 DNA reads TGTGCCAGTAGTCGACAGGGAAACTATGGCTACACCTTC.

The count of this clone is one. The rearrangement uses TRBV5-6 and TRBJ2-2, with 10 bases matching TRBD1. There are 15 residues in the CDR3. The junction had 6 bases not matched to a gene; V was cut back by 4 bases and J by 6 bases. Germline CDR1 is SGHDT and CDR2 is YYEEEE. In DNA form, the CDR3 reads TGTGCCAGCAGCGTGACAGGGGGCGCTTCCGGGGAGCTGTTTTTT. Its protein is CASSVTGGASGELFF. Full variable domain (missing parts from reference TRBV5-6 and TRBJ2-2): DAGVTQSPTHLIKTRGQQVTLRCSPKSGHDTVSWYQQALGQGPQFIFQYYEEEERQRGNFPDRFSGHQFPNYSSELNVNALLLGDSALYLCASSVTGGASGELFFGEGSRLTVL.

The genes are TRBV18 and TRBJ1-4, with D tentatively TRBD1 (5 bases). The CDR3 is 15 amino acids. Trimming removed 6 bases at V and 6 bases at J, with 17 bases between. CDR1 is KGHSH and CDR2 is LQKENI in the germline V gene. The CDR3 loop reads CASSFSGTTHEKLFF. CDR3 sequence (DNA): TGTGCCAGCTCGTTCTCCGGGACCACCCATGAAAAACTGTTTTTT.